Listed here are 24 T cell receptor beta chains from one sample, sequenced in a study of kidney transplant recipient with SARS-CoV-2 infection. MiXCR, applied by TCRdb to the reads, yields one record per CDR3 protein. This sample has fewer than 250,000 distinct CDR3 sequences; around 28% occur once, and the top ten carry almost 7.5%. This sample comprised a blood sample, obtained at baseline and on day 111 from a kidney transplant recipient. The receptors were gathered from a male patient aged 25-45 years who had COVID-19 and was a kidney transplant recipient. Some T cells may originate from the graft donor.

This chain joins TRBV11-2 and TRBJ1-2; 7 bases match TRBD1. CDR1 and CDR2 (germline): SGHAT, FQNNGV. The CDR3 sequence is 13 residues long. V gave up 6 bases and J gave up 2 bases; unmatched junction bases: 3. CDR3 region: CASRQTGNYGYTF. DNA of the CDR3: TGTGCCAGCAGACAGACAGGGAACTATGGCTACACCTTC.

Worth noting for this clonotype: A much more abundant neighbour one base away suggests this may be a read error. This chain connects TRBV24-1 to TRBJ2-7; 9 bases are a match to TRBD1. The length of the CDR3 is 15 residues. Germline CDR1 reads KGHDR; CDR2 reads SFDVKD. The CDR3 region has the DNA TGTGCCACCAGTGACCCGGGACAGGGTGGGTACGGGCAGTACTTC. Its protein product is CATSDPGQGGYGQYF.

The table lists this clonotype with a few counts. The chain employs TRBV7-8 and TRBJ2-4, with D perhaps given as TRBD1 or TRBD2 (5 bases each). This CDR3 contains 15 residues. The ends were cut back, 1 base at V and 2 bases at J, with 9 bases in the middle. Germline V gene sequence: CDR1 SGHVS, CDR2 FQNEAQ. CDR3 amino acids: CASSLDGATKNIQYF. CDR3 in DNA: TGTGCCAGCAGCTTAGACGGGGCGACCAAAAACATTCAGTACTTC.

This clonotype was detected a few times. This chain joins TRBV20-1 and TRBJ2-5; unclear D gene. This CDR3 spans 15 amino acids. Trimming took off 4 bases at V and 1 base at J, with 16 bases between the two ends. Germline CDR1 DFQATT, CDR2 SNEGSKA (reference sequence). The CDR3 is CSATDSQKRQETQYF. The CDR3, as DNA: TGCAGTGCTACCGACTCCCAGAAACGCCAAGAGACCCAGTACTTC.

This clonotype was found many times. The rearrangement joins TRBV15 to TRBJ2-1; D may be TRBD1 or TRBD2 (5 bases each). CDR3 size: 16 residues. V was clipped by 4 bases and J by 7 bases, with 20 bases between them. Germline values: CDR1 LNHNV, CDR2 YYDKDF (reference sequence). CDR3 DNA: TGTGCCACCAGCACCCCTGGGGGTAACGCAGGGAATGAGCAGTTCTTC. Protein: CATSTPGGNAGNEQFF.

For this clonotype: One end of the junction does not line up with germline, which may come from a read error. The chain couples TRBV24-1 to TRBJ2-1; perhaps TRBD1 as D (7 bases). The germline CDR1 and CDR2 sequences are KGHDR and SFDVKD. The CDR3 loop spans 16 amino acids. The CDR3 DNA is TGTGCCACCGGTGACCCTACGACAGGGAGGTACAATGAGCAGTTCTTC. Protein: CATGDPTTGRYNEQFF.

This clonotype was counted many times. This chain connects TRBV3-2 to TRBJ2-2; TRBD2, the D gene given by the table, was not confirmed from the DNA. TRBV3-2 is marked as a pseudogene. This CDR3 contains 13 residues. The DNA of the CDR3 is TGTGCCACCCAGCGGGTGAACACCGGGGAGCTGTTTTTT. This translates into CATQRVNTGELFF.

Turning to this clonotype: Just one base apart from a much larger clone, this may be a read error. The CDR3 carries no conserved terminal phenylalanine or tryptophan, so it likely arises from a read error. CDR3 in amino acids: CASSAGLTEAFL. DNA of the CDR3: TGTGCCAGCAGCGCGGGATTGACTGAAGCTTTCCTT. The chain links TRBV7-9 to TRBJ1-1; no clear D gene. Germline V gene lookup returns CDR1 SEHNR and CDR2 FQNEAQ (reference sequence). The V end lost 5 bases, the J end lost 5 bases, and 9 bases lay between the germline ends. There are 12 residues in the CDR3.

The table lists this clonotype with many counts. This chain uses TRBV27 with TRBJ2-1, with D tentatively TRBD2 (5 bases). The CDR3 length is 13 residues. Germline CDR1 and CDR2: MNHEY and SMNVEV (reference sequence). Trimming cost V 2 bases and J 8 bases, with 10 bases left between them. CDR3 amino acids: CASSLGSVHEQFF. In nucleotides, the CDR3 is TGTGCCAGCAGTTTAGGGAGCGTCCATGAGCAGTTCTTC.

This clonotype was found many times. This rearrangement joins TRBV2 to TRBJ2-7, with a possible D match to TRBD1 (6 bases). Trimming stripped 6 bases from V and 2 bases from J, with 20 bases between. The CDR3 contains 16 residues. The germline V gene has CDR1 SNHLY and CDR2 FYNNEI. The CDR3 DNA reads TGTGCCAGCAGGGGTTTGACAGGCCACCCCACCTACGAGCAGTACTTC. It encodes CASRGLTGHPTYEQYF. The entire variable domain, with the rest obtained from reference TRBV2 and TRBJ2-7, is as follows: EPEVTQTPSHQVTQMGQEVILRCVPISNHLYFYWYRQILGQKVEFLVSFYNNEISEKSEIFDDQFSVERPDGSNFTLKIRSTKLEDSAMYFCASRGLTGHPTYEQYFGPGTRLTVT.

In this sample, this clonotype turned up many times. The chain has TRBV30 and TRBJ1-2; D not resolved. The V gene's germline CDR1 is GTSNPN and CDR2 SVGIG (reference sequence). This CDR3 has 16 amino acids. Between the trimmed V and J ends, which lost 5 bases and 4 bases, there was a span of 23 bases. The CDR3 loop is CAWFRPRYRKTYGYTF. CDR3 sequence (DNA): TGTGCCTGGTTTCGCCCGCGTTATAGAAAGACCTATGGCTACACCTTC.

The sample holds many counts of this clonotype. The genes are TRBV3-1 and TRBJ2-4, with D perhaps assigned TRBD1 or TRBD2 (5 bases each). The CDR3 contains 13 residues. The V end was cut by 4 bases, the J end by 6 bases, with 10 bases between. CDR1 LGHDT and CDR2 YNNKEL come from the germline V gene (reference sequence). The CDR3 region has the DNA TGTGCCAGCAGCCTCAAGAGGGGAAACATTCAGTACTTC. Translating it yields CASSLKRGNIQYF.

This clonotype appeared a single time. It may be a read error: a sequence one base away is much more abundant. The V gene is TRBV7-9, the J gene TRBJ1-4; the D is unclear. Per germline, CDR1 SEHNR and CDR2 FQNEAQ (reference sequence). This CDR3 comprises 13 residues. The CDR3 loop is CTSSRVRGEKLFF. The CDR3 region has the DNA TGTACCAGCAGCCGGGTGCGAGGCGAAAAACTGTTTTTT.

On this clonotype itself: Since a much larger clone is just one base distant, this may be a read error. The missing conserved phenylalanine or tryptophan at the end of this CDR3 makes a read error likely. The genes are TRBV20-1 and TRBJ2-5; the match to TRBD2 covers 10 bases. Trimming at V came to 2 bases and at J to 7 bases, leaving 7 bases not matched to a gene. The CDR3 covers 14 residues. CDR1 DFQATT and CDR2 SNEGSKA come from the germline V gene (reference sequence). Written as DNA, the CDR3 is TGCAGTGCTAGACTAGCGGGGGCGAGATGGACCCAGTACCTC. It specifies CSARLAGARWTQYL.

This clonotype was observed at least ten times. The V and J genes are TRBV9 and TRBJ1-3; D gene unclear. The CDR3 is made up of 16 amino acids. The V and J ends lost 4 bases and 0 bases respectively, with 14 bases between them. The V gene's germline CDR1 is SGDLS and CDR2 YYNGEE. CDR3 DNA sequence: TGTGCCAGCAGCAGAGAGGTGCAAGGCTCTGGAAACACCATATATTTT. Amino acids: CASSREVQGSGNTIYF.

The chain uses TRBV12-5 and TRBJ1-2; tentatively, D is TRBD1 (5 bases). The ends were cut back, 3 bases at V and 4 bases at J, with 21 bases in the middle. Germline V gene lookup returns CDR1 LGHNT and CDR2 FRNRAP. The CDR3 is 17 amino acids. The CDR3 region is CASGFYFLQGKTYGYTF. The CDR3 coding sequence is TGTGCTAGTGGTTTTTACTTTTTGCAGGGAAAGACCTATGGCTACACCTTC.

In its sample, this clonotype was seen many times. The chain has TRBV11-3 and TRBJ1-2; D remains ambiguous. Germline V gene sequence: CDR1 SGHNT, CDR2 YENEEA. The CDR3 is 17 residues long. V gave up 4 bases and J gave up 4 bases, with 22 bases separating them. CDR3 residues: CASSCVCDLGKTYGYTF. CDR3 nucleotides: TGTGCCAGCAGCTGCGTATGCGATCTCGGAAAGACCTATGGCTACACCTTC.

In its sample, this clonotype was seen many times. V gene TRBV12-3 or TRBV12-4 combines with J gene TRBJ2-7; weak D call: TRBD2 (5 bases). The CDR3 is 10 amino acids. Trimming took off 9 bases at V and 3 bases at J, with 6 bases between the two ends. CDR3 nucleotide sequence: TGTGCCAGTGGACTCTACGAGCAGTACTTC. This encodes CASGLYEQYF.

This clonotype was recorded at least ten times. The V gene is TRBV12-3 or TRBV12-4, the J gene TRBJ1-2; D gene ambiguous. The CDR3 totals 17 residues. V gave up 5 bases and J gave up 4 bases, with 23 bases separating them. CDR3 in amino acids: CASSGLFTAGKTYGYTF. The CDR3 DNA follows: TGTGCCAGCAGTGGCCTCTTCACAGCAGGAAAGACCTATGGCTACACCTTC.

About this clonotype: A much larger clonotype is one base distant, so this may be a read error. The CDR3 spells CAWSVGAAYEQYF. CDR3 nucleotide sequence: TGTGCCTGGAGTGTGGGCGCGGCCTACGAGCAGTACTTC. V and J are TRBV30 and TRBJ2-7; D uncertain. CDR1 GTSNPN and CDR2 SVGIG come from the germline V gene (reference sequence). V gave up 0 bases and J gave up 2 bases, with 8 bases separating them. The CDR3 has 13 residues. Variable domain in full (rest from reference TRBV30 and TRBJ2-7): SQTIHQWPATLVQPVGSPLSLECTVEGTSNPNLYWYRQAAGRGLQLLFYSVGIGQISSEVPQNLSASRPQDRQFILSSKKLLLSDSGFYLCAWSVGAAYEQYFGPGTRLTVT.

A remark on this clonotype: A read error may be the cause here, since a much bigger clone is one base away. The V gene is TRBV9, the J gene TRBJ1-6; maybe TRBD1 (5 bases). From germline, CDR1 is SGDLS and CDR2 YYNGEE. The CDR3 sequence is 16 residues long. The CDR3 here is CASGVEGQTYNSPLHF. The CDR3 DNA reads as TGTGCCAGCGGCGTAGAGGGGCAGACTTATAATTCACCCCTCCACTTT.

The J gene is TRBJ2-3, the V gene TRBV12-3 or TRBV12-4; no firm D call. V lost 4 bases and J lost 4, with 12 bases in between. The CDR3 is 14 residues long. CDR3 DNA: TGTGCCAGCAGTTCCGAACTTGGGCCAGATACGCAGTATTTT. It yields the protein CASSSELGPDTQYF.

Regarding this clonotype: No conserved phenylalanine or tryptophan ends this CDR3, so it is likely a read error. V gene TRBV3-1 combines with J gene TRBJ1-2, with D uncertain. The CDR3 contains 17 residues. The V and J ends lost 5 bases and 4 bases respectively, with 23 bases between them. CDR1 LGHDT and CDR2 YNNKEL come from the germline V gene (reference sequence). CDR3 sequence reads: CASSVLSTLRKTYGYTS. DNA for the CDR3: TGTGCCAGCAGCGTCCTTAGCACCCTTCGAAAGACCTATGGCTACACCTCC.

The chain couples TRBV9 to TRBJ2-1; TRBD2 aligns across 11 bases. This CDR3 comprises 15 residues. Germline V gives CDR1 SGDLS, CDR2 YYNGEE. V lost 1 base to trimming and J lost 6 bases; unmatched junction nucleotides: 3. DNA for the CDR3: TGTGCCAGCAGCGTAACACTAGCGGGAGCCAATGAGCAGTTCTTC. Translated, it gives CASSVTLAGANEQFF.